Each of the 25 T cell receptor beta chains below was sequenced from the same sample in a study of cytomegalovirus exposure and HLA in healthy donors. The PCR contained 60 Vbeta and 13 Jbeta primers. Only in-frame clones appear in the TCRdb table, and some are missing; sequencing was by immunoSEQ multiplex PCR. This table has about 130,000 clones, less than 85% appearing once. The sequenced sample consisted of PBMCs. The receptor source for this set is a man aged 35 to 55 in good health and CMV-seronegative.

This clone was observed a handful of times. The rearrangement joins TRBV5-6 to TRBJ2-5; tentative D call: TRBD2 (6 bases). With 0 bases removed from V and 0 bases from J, the gap between germline ends came to 12 bases. There are 16 residues in the CDR3. Germline assignment: CDR1 SGHDT and CDR2 YYEEEE. The DNA of the CDR3 is TGTGCCAGCAGCTTGGCGGCGGGGATGAACCAAGAGACCCAGTACTTC. Translated, it gives CASSLAAGMNQETQYF. The whole variable domain, filled in from reference TRBV5-6 and TRBJ2-5, reads DAGVTQSPTHLIKTRGQQVTLRCSPKSGHDTVSWYQQALGQGPQFIFQYYEEEERQRGNFPDRFSGHQFPNYSSELNVNALLLGDSALYLCASSLAAGMNQETQYFGPGTRLLVL.

The chain links TRBV19 to TRBJ1-3; the D is unclear. V was pared by 5 bases and J by 0 bases, with 11 bases between. The V gene's germline CDR1 is LNHDA and CDR2 SQIVND (reference sequence). There are 15 residues in the CDR3. Here the CDR3 reads CASSYVQDSGNTIYF. The DNA of the CDR3 is TGTGCCAGTAGTTACGTCCAGGACTCTGGAAACACCATATATTTT.

The chain employs TRBV6-5 and TRBJ1-6, with D unclear. Trimming shortened V by 0 bases and J by 2 bases, and 8 bases separated the two germline ends. Germline lookup yields CDR1 MNHEY and CDR2 SVGAGI. This CDR3 contains 16 residues. CDR3 in amino acids: CASSYSSRAYNSPLHF. The CDR3 coding sequence is TGTGCCAGCAGTTACTCGAGTCGGGCCTATAATTCACCCCTCCACTTT.

J is TRBJ2-1 and V is TRBV14; D possibly corresponds to TRBD2 (5 bases). Germline V lookup: CDR1 SGHDN, CDR2 FVKESK. V shed 2 bases and J shed 2 bases, with 10 bases lying between them. The CDR3 is 15 amino acids. The DNA of the CDR3 is TGTGCCAGCAGCCAACAACTAGGGACCTACAATGAGCAGTTCTTC. Protein: CASSQQLGTYNEQFF.

This chain uses TRBV29-1 with TRBJ2-5; 7 bases are a match to TRBD1. The V segment lost 7 bases and the J segment 1 base; nucleotides outside the gene matches: 12. This CDR3 contains 15 residues. Germline V gene sequence: CDR1 SQVTM, CDR2 ANQGSEA. CDR3 residues: CSGGETTGTQETQYF. The CDR3 coding sequence is TGCAGCGGGGGAGAAACGACAGGGACCCAAGAGACCCAGTACTTC. Using reference TRBV29-1 and TRBJ2-5 for the parts outside the CDR3, the full variable domain is SAVISQKPSRDICQRGTSLTIQCQVDSQVTMMFWYRQQPGQSLTLIATANQGSEATYESGFVIDKFPISRPNLTFSTLTVSNMSPEDSSIYLCSGGETTGTQETQYFGPGTRLLVL.

The chain joins TRBV30 to TRBJ2-1; 8 nucleotides align to TRBD2. Per germline, CDR1 GTSNPN and CDR2 SVGIG (reference sequence). V gave up 2 bases and J gave up 5 bases; unmatched junction bases: 8. The CDR3 sequence is 15 residues long. The CDR3: CAWSLGTRRNNEQFF. The CDR3 coding sequence is TGTGCCTGGAGTCTCGGGACTAGGAGGAACAATGAGCAGTTCTTC.

The V call is TRBV5-4, the J call TRBJ2-1; D is perhaps TRBD2 (6 bases). CDR1 is SGHNT, CDR2 YYREEE, per germline (reference sequence). Trimming took 2 bases from V and 8 from J, leaving 11 bases between them. The CDR3 is made up of 13 amino acids. The CDR3 nucleotides are TGTGCCAGCAGCTTAACCGGCGGGGATGAGCAGTTCTTC. Protein: CASSLTGGDEQFF.

This clone came up a few times. The chain links TRBV5-6 to TRBJ2-7; 13 nucleotides line up with TRBD2. The CDR3 is 15 residues long. Germline V lookup: CDR1 SGHDT, CDR2 YYEEEE. Trimming removed 2 bases from V and 6 bases from J; junction bases left unmatched: 5. The CDR3 coding sequence is TGTGCCAGCAGCTTCCGGACTAGCGGGAGCAGCGAGCAGTACTTC. Encoded protein: CASSFRTSGSSEQYF. The full variable domain, rest sourced from reference TRBV5-6 and TRBJ2-7, is DAGVTQSPTHLIKTRGQQVTLRCSPKSGHDTVSWYQQALGQGPQFIFQYYEEEERQRGNFPDRFSGHQFPNYSSELNVNALLLGDSALYLCASSFRTSGSSEQYFGPGTRLTVT.

This clone has only a few counts. The V gene is TRBV2, the J gene TRBJ1-4, with D hard to call. V lost 8 bases and J 6 bases, leaving 10 bases between the germline ends. The CDR3 has 12 residues. CDR1 and CDR2 from the germline V gene are SNHLY and FYNNEI. In DNA, the CDR3 is TGTGCCAGCGGGTACGGGGATGAAAAACTGTTTTTT. Protein: CASGYGDEKLFF.

The chain has TRBV4-2 and TRBJ2-1; 8 positions match TRBD1. Germline V gives CDR1 LGHNA, CDR2 YNFKEQ. The CDR3 loop spans 16 amino acids. Germline trimming cut 4 bases from V and 8 bases from J; bases unmatched to any gene: 13. CDR3 loop: CASSRSGQGFNDEQFF. The DNA for the CDR3 is TGTGCCAGCAGCCGCTCCGGACAGGGATTTAACGATGAGCAGTTCTTC.

This chain connects TRBV2 to TRBJ2-7, with a weak D call TRBD1 (6 bases). Deletions cut 9 bases from V and 2 bases from J, with 17 bases between. CDR1 is SNHLY and CDR2 is FYNNEI in the germline V gene. The CDR3 consists of 14 residues. The CDR3 loop reads CASRTRTDTYEQYF. The CDR3 nucleotides read TGTGCCAGTCGAACTAGGACAGACACCTACGAGCAGTACTTC.

This clone was counted only a few times. The V gene is TRBV29-1, the J gene TRBJ1-2; 7 nucleotides align to TRBD1. Germline CDR1 is SQVTM and CDR2 is ANQGSEA. The CDR3 length is 12 residues. The junction had 3 bases not matched to a gene; V was cut back by 6 bases and J by 2 bases. The CDR3 DNA reads TGCAGCGTGGGGGGACAGAACTATGGCTACACCTTC. It codes for CSVGGQNYGYTF.

The V gene is TRBV19, the J gene TRBJ1-4, with 7 nucleotides matching TRBD1. The CDR3 contains 14 residues. Looked up from germline, CDR1 is LNHDA and CDR2 is SQIVND (reference sequence). With 6 bases clipped from V and 3 bases from J, the junction kept 4 bases outside the gene matches. This CDR3 reads CASSPGTANEKLFF. CDR3 DNA: TGTGCCAGTAGCCCGGGGACAGCTAATGAAAAACTGTTTTTT.

This clone was picked up a small number of times. The chain links TRBV25-1 to TRBJ2-3; 8 nucleotides agree with TRBD1. Trimming at V came to 4 bases and at J to 3 bases, leaving 6 bases not matched to a gene. The CDR3 contains 15 residues. CDR1 and CDR2 (germline): MGHDK, SYGVNS. The CDR3 DNA reads as TGTGCCAGCAGTGCCCGGGACAGGAATACAGATACGCAGTATTTT. It specifies CASSARDRNTDTQYF.

The chain couples TRBV30 to TRBJ1-6, with D hard to call. Germline values: CDR1 GTSNPN, CDR2 SVGIG (reference sequence). V was clipped by 3 bases and J by 9 bases, with 15 bases between them. CDR3 length: 14 amino acids. In nucleotides, the CDR3 is TGTGCCTGGAGCAGCGGGCAGGTGGGTTCACCCCTCCACTTT. As protein: CAWSSGQVGSPLHF.

V gene TRBV6-5 combines with J gene TRBJ2-3; 8 nucleotides align to TRBD1. The junction had 2 bases not matched to a gene; V was cut back by 0 bases and J by 9 bases. The CDR3 spans 13 residues. CDR1 MNHEY and CDR2 SVGAGI come from the germline V gene. CDR3 sequence reads: CASSYSTGETQYF. CDR3 nucleotides: TGTGCCAGCAGTTACTCGACAGGGGAAACGCAGTATTTT.

This clone was detected a few times. This rearrangement joins TRBV6-5 to TRBJ2-7; tentatively, D is TRBD1 (5 bases). V gave up 7 bases and J gave up 7 bases, with 14 bases separating them. The CDR3 totals 12 residues. Per the germline V gene, CDR1 is MNHEY and CDR2 is SVGAGI. The CDR3 is CASTSGSGEQYF. The DNA of the CDR3 is TGTGCCAGCACCTCAGGGTCGGGTGAGCAGTACTTC.

The genes are TRBV19 and TRBJ2-3; maybe TRBD2 (6 bases). Germline values: CDR1 LNHDA, CDR2 SQIVND (reference sequence). Trimming pared 3 bases from V and 7 bases from J, leaving 17 bases between. CDR3 length: 15 residues. The CDR3 spells CASSIIELGGYTQYF. In DNA, the CDR3 is TGTGCCAGTAGTATCATTGAGTTGGGGGGATATACGCAGTATTTT.

The chain couples TRBV27 to TRBJ2-7; 10 bases are shared with TRBD1. CDR1 MNHEY and CDR2 SMNVEV come from the germline V gene (reference sequence). The J segment lost 3 bases and the V segment lost 5 bases, leaving 7 bases of the junction unmatched. The CDR3 sequence is 15 residues long. The CDR3 nucleotides are TGTGCCAGCAGTCTCACCTGGACAGGGGGCTACGAGCAGTACTTC. As protein: CASSLTWTGGYEQYF.

This clone was observed a single time. The chain joins TRBV2 to TRBJ2-7; 7 bases map to TRBD1. Germline CDR1 is SNHLY and CDR2 is FYNNEI. J gave up 4 bases and V 2 bases, and 14 bases lay outside the gene matches. The CDR3 is 17 residues long. Here the CDR3 reads CASSELAVGQEIYEQYF. The CDR3 region has the DNA TGTGCCAGCAGTGAACTCGCTGTCGGACAGGAGATATACGAGCAGTACTTC.

The rearrangement links TRBV2 to TRBJ1-2; D is unresolved. Germline V gene data show CDR1 as SNHLY and CDR2 as FYNNEI. V shed 7 bases and J shed 2 bases, with 17 bases lying between them. This CDR3 spans 15 amino acids. CDR3 sequence (DNA): TGTGCCAGCACTACTGACACTTTACTCAACTATGGCTACACCTTC. Translated: CASTTDTLLNYGYTF. The full variable domain, completed using reference TRBV2 and TRBJ1-2, is EPEVTQTPSHQVTQMGQEVILRCVPISNHLYFYWYRQILGQKVEFLVSFYNNEISEKSEIFDDQFSVERPDGSNFTLKIRSTKLEDSAMYFCASTTDTLLNYGYTFGSGTRLTVV.

The V call is TRBV6-4, the J call TRBJ1-5, with a weak D call TRBD1 (5 bases). CDR1 and CDR2 from the germline V gene are MRHNA and SNTAGT. V was shortened by 0 bases and J by 1 base, with 10 bases between the two germline ends. This CDR3 spans 16 amino acids. The DNA of the CDR3 is TGTGCCAGCAGTGACTCGGGGGGGACGAGCAATCAGCCCCAGCATTTT. The encoded protein is CASSDSGGTSNQPQHF.

V usage is TRBV28 and J usage is TRBJ1-5; the D gene is possibly TRBD1 (6 bases). The CDR3 spans 16 residues. The ends were cut back, 7 bases at V and 1 base at J, with 17 bases in the middle. Germline V lookup: CDR1 MDHEN, CDR2 SYDVKM. Here the CDR3 DNA reads TGTGCCAGCATCACCAACGGGGGGGCGAGCAATCAGCCCCAGCATTTT. Translating gives CASITNGGASNQPQHF.

The chain is built from TRBV28 and TRBJ1-1; the D gene is possibly TRBD1 (5 bases). In germline, CDR1 is MDHEN, CDR2 SYDVKM. Trimming pared 4 bases from V and 0 bases from J, leaving 12 bases between. The CDR3 has 15 amino acids. CDR3 residues: CASSSGGVLNTEAFF. Here the CDR3 DNA reads TGTGCCAGCAGTTCCGGGGGGGTATTGAACACTGAAGCTTTCTTT.

The chain carries TRBV5-6 and TRBJ2-4; TRBD1 aligns across 8 bases. CDR3 length: 14 amino acids. V dropped 4 bases and J dropped 7; count of bases not matched to a gene: 7. Germline V CDR1 and CDR2: SGHDT, YYEEEE. The DNA of the CDR3 is TGTGCCAGCAGCGTCCGGGACAGGTTCAACATTCAGTACTTC. Protein: CASSVRDRFNIQYF.